These T cell receptor beta chains were read from a single sample in a study of early T cells in non-severe SARS-CoV-2 infection. TCRdb redid the calling of the 5' RACE reads with MiXCR, one entry per CDR3 protein. Of 55,000 to 75,000 distinct CDR3 sequences in the sample, 6.5% to 8.5% were seen once. What was sequenced was whole blood. The receptors derive from an adult who was a healthcare worker with PCR-confirmed SARS-CoV-2 infection or an uninfected control (not recorded which). The CDR3 runs from the conserved cysteine through the conserved F or W. Each record gives: D gene, CDR3 length, V gene, J gene, clone size, CDR3 protein, CDR3 DNA. D genes are given only for firm matches. Size is stated for part of the rows, as once, few or many counts, or as a class when the clone is expanded.

D: .; length: 14; V: TRBV18; J: TRBJ2-3; size: many; CDR3: CASSPTPNPDTQYF; DNA: TGTGCCAGCTCACCAACCCCTAATCCAGATACGCAGTATTTT
D: .; length: 19; V: TRBV12-3/TRBV12-4; J: TRBJ1-5; size: many; CDR3: CASSLRGGFEDYSNQPQHF; DNA: TGTGCCAGCAGTTTAAGGGGAGGGTTTGAGGATTATAGCAATCAGCCCCAGCATTTT
D: .; length: 15; V: TRBV9; J: TRBJ2-3; size: few; CDR3: CASSKRTELTDTQYF; DNA: TGTGCCAGCAGCAAAAGGACAGAACTCACAGATACGCAGTATTTT
D: TRBD2; length: 15; V: TRBV28; J: TRBJ2-7; size: many; CDR3: CASRTTSGRAYEQYF; DNA: TGTGCCAGCAGGACGACTAGCGGGAGGGCCTACGAGCAGTACTTC
D: TRBD2; length: 12; V: TRBV29-1; J: TRBJ2-3; size: many; CDR3: CSQSAGADTQYF; DNA: TGCAGCCAGTCGGCGGGAGCAGATACGCAGTATTTT
D: .; length: 15; V: TRBV7-2; J: TRBJ2-5; size: many; CDR3: CASSFLGGEGETQYF; DNA: TGTGCCAGCAGCTTTCTAGGTGGCGAGGGAGAGACCCAGTACTTC
D: TRBD2; length: 15; V: TRBV7-2; J: TRBJ2-5; size: .; CDR3: CASSLSQVGGKTQYF; DNA: TGTGCCAGCAGCTTAAGTCAGGTCGGGGGGAAGACCCAGTACTTC
D: TRBD1; length: 13; V: TRBV29-1; J: TRBJ1-2; size: few; CDR3: CSVEPGQTYGYTF; DNA: TGCAGCGTTGAACCGGGACAGACCTATGGCTACACCTTC
D: TRBD1; length: 14; V: TRBV30; J: TRBJ2-5; size: .; CDR3: CAWTPGTGPETQYF; DNA: TGTGCCTGGACACCCGGGACAGGTCCAGAGACCCAGTACTTC
D: TRBD1; length: 15; V: TRBV6-2/TRBV6-3; J: TRBJ2-7; size: few; CDR3: CASSYSRTGRHEQYF; DNA: TGTGCCAGCAGTTACTCGCGGACAGGGAGGCACGAGCAGTACTTC
D: .; length: 16; V: TRBV7-2; J: TRBJ1-2; size: .; CDR3: CASSPREGGGSYGYTF; DNA: TGTGCCAGCAGCCCCCGTGAGGGAGGGGGATCCTATGGCTACACCTTC
D: .; length: 13; V: TRBV18; J: TRBJ2-7; size: few; CDR3: CASSPTAIHEQYF; DNA: TGTGCCAGCTCACCCACAGCTATCCACGAGCAGTACTTC
D: .; length: 11; V: TRBV21-1; J: TRBJ1-2; size: .; CDR3: CTSGFNYGYTF; DNA: TGTACCTCAGGCTTCAACTATGGCTACACCTTC
D: .; length: 14; V: TRBV5-1; J: TRBJ2-7; size: many; CDR3: CASSLSRNLYEQYF; DNA: TGCGCCAGCAGCTTGTCCAGGAACCTCTACGAGCAGTACTTC
D: TRBD2; length: 16; V: TRBV14; J: TRBJ2-4; size: .; CDR3: CASSRGTSGAKNIQYF; DNA: TGTGCCAGCAGCCGGGGGACTAGCGGAGCCAAAAACATTCAGTACTTC
D: .; length: 17; V: TRBV7-8; J: TRBJ2-5; size: few; CDR3: CASSATPRPKRQETQYF; DNA: TGTGCCAGCAGCGCCACCCCTAGACCCAAGCGGCAAGAGACCCAGTACTTC
D: TRBD1; length: 14; V: TRBV29-1; J: TRBJ1-3; size: many; CDR3: CSALLTGAGNTIYF; DNA: TGCAGCGCCCTCTTAACAGGGGCTGGAAACACCATATATTTT
D: .; length: 15; V: TRBV20-1; J: TRBJ2-1; size: many; CDR3: CSASRAGSSYNEQFF; DNA: TGCAGTGCCAGTCGGGCAGGGAGCTCCTACAATGAGCAGTTCTTC
D: TRBD2; length: 16; V: TRBV5-1; J: TRBJ2-1; size: many; CDR3: CASSLDAGGPTDEQFF; DNA: TGCGCCAGCAGCTTGGATGCGGGAGGGCCTACGGATGAGCAGTTCTTC
D: .; length: 13; V: TRBV7-9; J: TRBJ2-1; size: many; CDR3: CASSLVAYNEQFF; DNA: TGTGCCAGCAGCCTAGTAGCTTACAATGAGCAGTTCTTC
D: TRBD2; length: 19; V: TRBV3-1; J: TRBJ2-7; size: few; CDR3: CASSPAIDTSGRLTYEQYF; DNA: TGTGCCAGCAGCCCCGCCATCGATACTAGCGGGAGGCTGACCTACGAGCAGTACTTC